The T cell receptor beta chain under discussion was sequenced for a study of response to subunit inactivated influenza vaccine. Whole-study findings and limits: Each seasonal influenza vaccination, the authors suggested, recruits few new T cells.

Germline V gives CDR1 SEHNR, CDR2 FQNEAQ (reference sequence). This CDR3 has 14 residues. Trimming stripped 10 bases from V and 1 base from J, with 15 bases between. MiXCR was run by TCRdb on the RT-PCR reads, yielding one entry per CDR3 protein. The table shows 550,000 to 800,000 distinct CDR3 sequences, with 15% to 17% occurring only once. The sample holds a few counts of this clonotype. The antigen remains undetermined. The chain carries TRBV7-9 and TRBJ2-3; D is undetermined. The sequencing used PBMCs from blood, collected 11 to 12 days after vaccination. The sequence was obtained from a man aged 45-65 years who received an inactivated influenza vaccine. The CDR3: CATRSPPGTDTQYF. CDR3 coding DNA: TGTGCCACCCGAAGCCCCCCAGGCACAGATACGCAGTATTTT.